The clone carrying this TCR beta chain was observed a handful of times. The antigen remains undetermined. CDR1 and CDR2 (germline): SGHAT, FQNNGV. The J segment lost 10 bases and the V segment lost 0 bases, leaving 7 bases of the junction unmatched. The CDR3 contains 15 residues. PCR amplification relied on 60 Vbeta primers (plus 13 Jbeta primers). Assay: immunoSEQ multiplex PCR; the TCRdb copy retains only in-frame clones and omits some. This sample has fewer than 250,000 clones, with about 69% found just once. This sample is drawn from a study of cytomegalovirus exposure and HLA in healthy donors. Study context: Earlier, roughly 120 million unique TCR beta sequences were recovered from around 200 million T cells by an analysis. The study's findings and limits: In a later analysis, DRB1 alleles had the most associated TCRs; HLA-C alleles the fewest. Later findings reportedly placed an Asian-associated ancestry cluster below the roughly 700-donor mean for N-insertions.

Every donor was a healthy person donating bone marrow. Sequencing was carried out using PBMCs. This chain links TRBV11-2 with TRBJ2-1, with TRBD2 identical over 9 bases. The sequence derives from a man aged 25 to 40 in good health and CMV-seropositive. The CDR3 is CASSLDISGSGEQFF. Here the CDR3 DNA reads TGTGCCAGCAGCTTAGATATTAGCGGGAGCGGGGAGCAGTTCTTC.